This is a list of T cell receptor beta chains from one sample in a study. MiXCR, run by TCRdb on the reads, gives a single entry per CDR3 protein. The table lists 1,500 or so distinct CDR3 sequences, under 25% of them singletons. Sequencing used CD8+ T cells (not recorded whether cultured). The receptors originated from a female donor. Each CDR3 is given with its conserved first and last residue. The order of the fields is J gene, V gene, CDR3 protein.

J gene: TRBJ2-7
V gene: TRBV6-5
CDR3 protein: CASSYPQAGQGEQYF

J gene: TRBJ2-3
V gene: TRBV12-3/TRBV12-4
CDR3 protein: CASSPGGLTDTQYF

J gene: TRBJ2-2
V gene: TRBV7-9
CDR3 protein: CASSIDVGELFF

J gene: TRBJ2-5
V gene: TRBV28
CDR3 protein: CASRPGASQEAQYF

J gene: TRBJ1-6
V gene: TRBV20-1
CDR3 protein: CSPRPLSSYNSPLHF

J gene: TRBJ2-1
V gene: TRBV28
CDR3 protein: CASGSDRGLVGEQFF

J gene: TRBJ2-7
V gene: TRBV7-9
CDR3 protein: CASGSSYEQYF

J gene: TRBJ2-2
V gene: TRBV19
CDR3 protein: CASSIAVTGELFF

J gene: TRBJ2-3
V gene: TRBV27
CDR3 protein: CASSGLQGTETQYF

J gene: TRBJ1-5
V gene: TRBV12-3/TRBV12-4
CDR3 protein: CASSPTGDQPQHF

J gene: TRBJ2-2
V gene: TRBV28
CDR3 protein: CASSLGAGDAGELFF

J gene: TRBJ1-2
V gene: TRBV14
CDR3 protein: CASSQEPGYGYTF

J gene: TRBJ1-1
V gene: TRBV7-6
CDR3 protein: CASSLADLRAGEIEAFF

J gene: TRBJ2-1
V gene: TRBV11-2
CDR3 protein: CASSLERHEQFF

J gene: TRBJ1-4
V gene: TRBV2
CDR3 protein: CASRGRDEKLFF

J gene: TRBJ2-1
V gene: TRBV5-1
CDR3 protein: CASSLKAGFDEQFF

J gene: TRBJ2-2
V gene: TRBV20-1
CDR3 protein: CSARNYRGGTGELFF

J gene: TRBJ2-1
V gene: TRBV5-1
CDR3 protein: CASWGLSYNEQFF

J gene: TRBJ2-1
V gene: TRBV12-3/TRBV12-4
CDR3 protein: CASSYSVAPEQFF

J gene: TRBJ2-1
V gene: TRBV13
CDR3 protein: CASRDRTSGYNEQFF

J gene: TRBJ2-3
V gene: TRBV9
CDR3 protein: CASSHGGKDTQYF

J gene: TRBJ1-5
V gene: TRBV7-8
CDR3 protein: CASSFRQGARSNQPRHF

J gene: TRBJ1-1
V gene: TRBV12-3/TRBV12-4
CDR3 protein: CASSPLGQNTEAFF

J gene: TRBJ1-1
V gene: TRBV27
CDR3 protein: CTSLRGAEAFF

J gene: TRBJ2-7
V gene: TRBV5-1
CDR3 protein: CASSFYGAGGEQYF

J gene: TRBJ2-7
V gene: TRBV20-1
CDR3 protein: CSARVSGTDFYEQYF

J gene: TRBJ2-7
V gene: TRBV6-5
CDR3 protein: CASSYDSGSSYEQYF

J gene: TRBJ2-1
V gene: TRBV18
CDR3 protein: CASSPVLSYNEQFF

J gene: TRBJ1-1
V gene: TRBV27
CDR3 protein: CASGFGGNEAFF

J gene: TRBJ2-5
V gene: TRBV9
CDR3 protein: CASSAGQGGSSETQYF

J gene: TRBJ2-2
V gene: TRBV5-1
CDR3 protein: CASSPPLTGELFF

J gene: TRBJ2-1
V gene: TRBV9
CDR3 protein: CASSVGAPGGDEQFF

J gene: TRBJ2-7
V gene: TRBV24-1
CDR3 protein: CATSDYSGSVNEQYF

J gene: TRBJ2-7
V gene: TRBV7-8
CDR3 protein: CASSLQTSGRHEQYF

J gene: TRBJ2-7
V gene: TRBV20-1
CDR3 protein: CSARGTSYGGRGPEQYF

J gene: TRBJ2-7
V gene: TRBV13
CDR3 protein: CASSLPGQGDEQYF

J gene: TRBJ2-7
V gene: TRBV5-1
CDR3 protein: CASSLGGGQAGYEQYF

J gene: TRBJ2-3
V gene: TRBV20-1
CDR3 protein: CSARGVATSGGPTDTQYF

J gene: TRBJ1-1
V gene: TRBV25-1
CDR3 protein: CASSPTGNTEAFF

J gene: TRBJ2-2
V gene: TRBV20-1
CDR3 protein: CSAPFVTGRSGELFF

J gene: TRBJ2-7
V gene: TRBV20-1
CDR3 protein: CSASSGALSISYEQYF

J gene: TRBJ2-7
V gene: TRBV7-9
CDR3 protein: CASSLYTAYEQYF

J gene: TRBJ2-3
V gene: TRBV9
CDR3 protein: CASSTYTDTQYF

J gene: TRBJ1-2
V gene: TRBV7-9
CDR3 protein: CASRLDSLNYGYTF

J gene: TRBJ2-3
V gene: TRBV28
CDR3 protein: CASSLTSGGVTETQYF

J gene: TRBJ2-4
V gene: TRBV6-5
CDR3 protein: CASSSSGGGEDIQYF

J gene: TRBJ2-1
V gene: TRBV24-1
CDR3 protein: CATSGTGDNEQFF

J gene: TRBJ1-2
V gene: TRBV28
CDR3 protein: CASSHLQCSHGYTF

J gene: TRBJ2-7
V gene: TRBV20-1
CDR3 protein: CSSRGGYEQYF

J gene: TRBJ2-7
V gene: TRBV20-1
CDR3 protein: CSARPGLSDEQCF

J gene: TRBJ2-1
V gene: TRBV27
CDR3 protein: CASRIYHEQFF

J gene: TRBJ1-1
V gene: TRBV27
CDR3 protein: CASKLIRGVTEAFF

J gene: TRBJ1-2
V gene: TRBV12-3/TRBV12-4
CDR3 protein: CASRTTYGYTF

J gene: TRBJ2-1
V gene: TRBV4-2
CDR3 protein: CASSHQAGEVNEQFF

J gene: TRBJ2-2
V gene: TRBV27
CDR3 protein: CASTKGGAELFF

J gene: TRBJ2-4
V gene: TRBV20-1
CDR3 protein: CSAKGRAKNIQYF

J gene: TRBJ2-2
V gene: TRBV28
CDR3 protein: CASSLGTGDIGELSF

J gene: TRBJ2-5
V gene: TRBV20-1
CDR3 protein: CSARDLETSGGLETQYF

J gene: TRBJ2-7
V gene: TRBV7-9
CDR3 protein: CASSLAIGQGNYEQYF

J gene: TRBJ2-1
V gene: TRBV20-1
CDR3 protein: CSANSSSGQYNEQFF